This T cell receptor beta chain was observed in a study of OX40 agonist ivuxolimab in advanced cancers. Study information: Partial responses were observed in three patients, of whom one had hepatocellular carcinoma and two had cutaneous melanoma.

The CDR3 contains 17 residues. The junction had 13 bases not matched to a gene; V was cut back by 7 bases and J by 8 bases. The germline gives CDR1 SNHLY, CDR2 FYNNEI. Comments on this clone: Antigen unknown.

Produced via immunoSEQ multiplex PCR; TCRdb's table is partial and in-frame only. This table holds around 60,000 clones, about 88% found once. Broader study findings: At doses 0.1 to 3.0 mg/kg, CD4+ and CD8+ clones expanded.

This chain links TRBV2 with TRBJ2-1; 14 bases are a match to TRBD2. Sequenced material: CD4+ or CD8+ T cells sorted from blood, taken in a trial of the OX40 agonist ivuxolimab. This sequence originates from an adult with an advanced solid tumor such as melanoma, head and neck, liver or kidney cancer. CDR3 region: CASILRLAGGGGDEQFF. The DNA of the CDR3 is TGTGCCAGCATTTTGAGACTAGCGGGAGGGGGAGGCGATGAGCAGTTCTTC.